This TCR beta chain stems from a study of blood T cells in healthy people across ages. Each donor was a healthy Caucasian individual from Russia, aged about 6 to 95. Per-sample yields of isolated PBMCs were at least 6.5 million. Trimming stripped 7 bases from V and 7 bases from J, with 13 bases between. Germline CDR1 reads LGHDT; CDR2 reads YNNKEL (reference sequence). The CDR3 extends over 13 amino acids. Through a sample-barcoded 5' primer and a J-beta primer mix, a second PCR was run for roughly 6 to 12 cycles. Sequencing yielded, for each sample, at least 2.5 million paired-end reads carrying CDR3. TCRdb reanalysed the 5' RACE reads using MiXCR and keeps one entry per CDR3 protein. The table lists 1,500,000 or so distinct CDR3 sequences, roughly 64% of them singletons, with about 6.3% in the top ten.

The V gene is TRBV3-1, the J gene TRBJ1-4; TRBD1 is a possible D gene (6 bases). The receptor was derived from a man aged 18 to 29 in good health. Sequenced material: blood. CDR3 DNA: TGTGCCAGCACAGGGGTTGTAGGTGAAAAACTGTTTTTT. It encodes CASTGVVGEKLFF.